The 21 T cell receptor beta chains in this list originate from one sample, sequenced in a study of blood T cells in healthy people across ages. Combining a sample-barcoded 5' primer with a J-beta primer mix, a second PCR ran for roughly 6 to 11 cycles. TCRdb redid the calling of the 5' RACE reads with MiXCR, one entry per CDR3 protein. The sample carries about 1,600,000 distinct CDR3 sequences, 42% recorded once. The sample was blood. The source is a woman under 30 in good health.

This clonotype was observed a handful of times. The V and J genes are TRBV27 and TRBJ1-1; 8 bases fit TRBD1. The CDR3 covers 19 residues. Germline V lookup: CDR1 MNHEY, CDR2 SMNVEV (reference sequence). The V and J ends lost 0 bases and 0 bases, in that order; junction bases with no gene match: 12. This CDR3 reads CASSLSIMTGESMNTEAFF. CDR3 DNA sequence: TGTGCCAGCAGTTTATCGATAATGACAGGGGAATCGATGAACACTGAAGCTTTCTTT.

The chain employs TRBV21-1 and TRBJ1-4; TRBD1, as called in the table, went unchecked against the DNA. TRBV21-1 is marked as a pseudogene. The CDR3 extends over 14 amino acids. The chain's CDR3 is CAGKTGGVREKLFF. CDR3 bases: TGTGCCGGCAAAACAGGGGGTGTTAGGGAAAAACTGTTTTTT.

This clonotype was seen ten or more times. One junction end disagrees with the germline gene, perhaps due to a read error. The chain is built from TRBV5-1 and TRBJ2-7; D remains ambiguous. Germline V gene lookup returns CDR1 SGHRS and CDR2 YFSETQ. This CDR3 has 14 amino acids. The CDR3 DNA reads TGTGCCAGCAGTTTAGTGGGTTCGACCTACGAGCAGTACTTC. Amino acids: CASSLVGSTYEQYF.

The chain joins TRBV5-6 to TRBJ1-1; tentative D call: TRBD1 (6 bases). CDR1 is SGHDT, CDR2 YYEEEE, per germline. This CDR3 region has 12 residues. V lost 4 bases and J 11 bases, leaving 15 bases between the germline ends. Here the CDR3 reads CASSLQTGAAFF. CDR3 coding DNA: TGTGCCAGCAGCCTACAGACAGGAGCGGCTTTCTTT.

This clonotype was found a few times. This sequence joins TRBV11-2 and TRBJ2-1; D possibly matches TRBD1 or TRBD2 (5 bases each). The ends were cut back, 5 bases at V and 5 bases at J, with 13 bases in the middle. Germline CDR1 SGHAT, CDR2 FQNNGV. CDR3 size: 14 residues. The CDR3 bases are TGTGCCAGCAGCCGTAGTGGGGGACACAATGAGCAGTTCTTC. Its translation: CASSRSGGHNEQFF.

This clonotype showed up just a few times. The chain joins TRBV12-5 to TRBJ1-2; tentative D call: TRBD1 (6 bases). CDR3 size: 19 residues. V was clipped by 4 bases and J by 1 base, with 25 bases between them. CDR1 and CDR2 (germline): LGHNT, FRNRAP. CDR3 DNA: TGTGCTAGTGGTTCGAACCCCCCAGGGACAATCTCAAATAACTATGGCTACACCTTC. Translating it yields CASGSNPPGTISNNYGYTF.

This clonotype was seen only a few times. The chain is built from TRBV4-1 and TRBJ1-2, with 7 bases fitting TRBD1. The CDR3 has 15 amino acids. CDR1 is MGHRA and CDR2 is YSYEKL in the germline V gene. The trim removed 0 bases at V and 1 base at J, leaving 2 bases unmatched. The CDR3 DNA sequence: TGCGCCAGCAGCCAAGATGGACAGGTTAACTATGGCTACACCTTC. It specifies CASSQDGQVNYGYTF.

In DNA form, the CDR3 reads TGCGCCAGCAGCTTGCATATGGGTCAGTACGAGCAGTACTTC. Translated, it gives CASSLHMGQYEQYF. The chain recombines TRBV5-1 with TRBJ2-7, with D hard to call. V lost 1 base and J lost 4, with 12 bases in between. The CDR3 has 14 amino acids. Germline V gene sequence: CDR1 SGHRS, CDR2 YFSETQ.

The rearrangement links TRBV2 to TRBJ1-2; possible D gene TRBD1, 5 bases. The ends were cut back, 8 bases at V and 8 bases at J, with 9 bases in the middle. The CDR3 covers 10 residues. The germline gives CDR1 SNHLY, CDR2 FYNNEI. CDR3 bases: TGTGCCAGCGTGGACAACGGCTACACCTTC. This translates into CASVDNGYTF.

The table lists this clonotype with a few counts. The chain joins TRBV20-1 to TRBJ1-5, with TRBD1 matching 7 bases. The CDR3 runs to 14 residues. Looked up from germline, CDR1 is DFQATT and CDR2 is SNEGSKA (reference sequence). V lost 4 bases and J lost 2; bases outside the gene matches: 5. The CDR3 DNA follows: TGCAGTGCTACACTGACAGGGCGCAATCAGCCCCAGCATTTT. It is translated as CSATLTGRNQPQHF.

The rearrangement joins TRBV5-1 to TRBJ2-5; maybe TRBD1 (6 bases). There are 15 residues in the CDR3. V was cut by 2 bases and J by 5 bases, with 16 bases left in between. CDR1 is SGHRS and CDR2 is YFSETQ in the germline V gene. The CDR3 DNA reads TGCGCCAGCAGCTTCACCGGGACACCCTCCGAGACCCAGTACTTC. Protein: CASSFTGTPSETQYF.

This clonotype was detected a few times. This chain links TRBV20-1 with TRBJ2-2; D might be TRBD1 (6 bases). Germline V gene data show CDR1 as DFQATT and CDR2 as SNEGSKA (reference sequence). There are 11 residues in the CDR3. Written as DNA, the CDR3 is TGCGGGGGCGAAGGACCCGGGGAGCTGTTTTTT. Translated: CGGEGPGELFF.

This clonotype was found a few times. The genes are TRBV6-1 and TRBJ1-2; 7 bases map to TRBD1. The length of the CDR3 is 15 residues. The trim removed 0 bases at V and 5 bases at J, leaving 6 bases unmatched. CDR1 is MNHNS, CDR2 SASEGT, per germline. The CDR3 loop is CASSEASGTVYGYTF. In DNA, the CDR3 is TGTGCCAGCAGTGAAGCGTCTGGGACAGTTTATGGCTACACCTTC.

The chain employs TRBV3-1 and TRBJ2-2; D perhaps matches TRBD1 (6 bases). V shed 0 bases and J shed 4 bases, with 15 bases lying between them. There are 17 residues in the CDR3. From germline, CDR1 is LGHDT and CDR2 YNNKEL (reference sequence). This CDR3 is CASSQEGQGPFTGELFF. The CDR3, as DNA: TGTGCCAGCAGCCAAGAAGGGCAGGGGCCCTTCACCGGGGAGCTGTTTTTT.

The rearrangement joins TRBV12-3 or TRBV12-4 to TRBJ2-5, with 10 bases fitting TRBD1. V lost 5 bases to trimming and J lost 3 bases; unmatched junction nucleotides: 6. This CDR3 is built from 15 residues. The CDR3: CASSRDRGQKETQYF. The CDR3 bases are TGTGCCAGCAGTCGGGACAGGGGACAGAAAGAGACCCAGTACTTC.

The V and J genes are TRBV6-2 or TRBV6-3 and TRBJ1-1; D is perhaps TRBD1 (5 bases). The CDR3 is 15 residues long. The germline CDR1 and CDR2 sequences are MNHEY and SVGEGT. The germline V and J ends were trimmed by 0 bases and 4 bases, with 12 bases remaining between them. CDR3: CASSYSGREVTEAFF. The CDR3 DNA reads TGTGCCAGCAGTTACTCTGGCAGGGAGGTCACTGAAGCTTTCTTT.

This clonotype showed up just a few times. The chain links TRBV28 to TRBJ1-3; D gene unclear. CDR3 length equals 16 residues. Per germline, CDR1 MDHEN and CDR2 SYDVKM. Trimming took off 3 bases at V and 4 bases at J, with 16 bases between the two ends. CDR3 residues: CASSFATPAGGNTIYF. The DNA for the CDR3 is TGTGCCAGCAGTTTCGCGACGCCGGCAGGAGGAAACACCATATATTTT.

The CDR3 coding sequence is TGCGCCAGCAGCTTGGGTCTAGCGGATTTGGGCGAGCAGTTCTTC. The encoded protein is CASSLGLADLGEQFF. The chain recombines TRBV5-1 with TRBJ2-1; 7 positions agree with TRBD2. Germline V lookup: CDR1 SGHRS, CDR2 YFSETQ. V was pared by 0 bases and J by 10 bases, with 10 bases of the junction left unmatched. There are 15 residues in the CDR3.

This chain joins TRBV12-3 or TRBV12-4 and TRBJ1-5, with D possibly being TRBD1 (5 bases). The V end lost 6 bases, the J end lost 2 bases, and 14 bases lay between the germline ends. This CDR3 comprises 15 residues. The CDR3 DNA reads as TGTGCCAGCAGGGTTGTAGGGACGGGCAATCAGCCCCAGCATTTT. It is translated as CASRVVGTGNQPQHF.

The CDR3 is CASSVEGRGYYEQYF. CDR3 nucleotides: TGTGCCAGCAGCGTAGAGGGGAGGGGATACTACGAGCAGTACTTC. The chain couples TRBV9 to TRBJ2-7; 7 nucleotides match TRBD2. The CDR3 is made up of 15 amino acids. Trimming took 0 bases from V and 3 from J; bases not matched to a gene: 6. The germline gives CDR1 SGDLS, CDR2 YYNGEE.

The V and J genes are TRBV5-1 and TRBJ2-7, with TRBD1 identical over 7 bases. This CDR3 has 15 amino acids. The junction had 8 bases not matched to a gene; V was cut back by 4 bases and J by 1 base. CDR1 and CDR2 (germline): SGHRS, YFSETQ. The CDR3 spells CASSKTGADSYEQYF. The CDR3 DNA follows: TGCGCCAGCAGCAAAACAGGGGCCGATTCCTACGAGCAGTACTTC.